These T cell receptor beta chains were read from a single sample in a study of shared clonotypes between healthy human individuals. TCRdb keeps only in-frame clones here, not all; method: immunoSEQ multiplex PCR. The sample shows 1.5 million to 1.9 million clones, 95% to 99% of them seen only once. Input material: naive CD4+ T cells sorted from blood. The receptors originated from a man in his thirties or forties in good health. CDR3s include the opening cysteine and the closing phenylalanine or tryptophan. Fields, in order: J gene, clone size, V gene, D gene, CDR3 protein, CDR3 DNA. A D gene is named only where the DNA matches it firmly. Clone size is given for some rows only: seen once, a few or many times, or a class if the clone is expanded.

j_gene: TRBJ2-7
abundance: NA
v_gene: TRBV18
d_gene: NA
CDR3aa: CASSPGNSYEQYF
CDR3nt: TGTGCCAGCTCACCGGGAAACTCCTACGAGCAGTACTTC

j_gene: TRBJ2-2
abundance: once
v_gene: TRBV5-1
d_gene: NA
CDR3aa: CASSLLGDTAGELFF
CDR3nt: TGCGCCAGCAGCTTGTTGGGAGACACCGCCGGGGAGCTGTTTTTT

j_gene: TRBJ2-3
abundance: once
v_gene: TRBV11-3
d_gene: TRBD2
CDR3aa: CASSPQTSGRNTQYF
CDR3nt: TGTGCCAGCAGCCCGCAGACTAGCGGGAGAAATACGCAGTATTTT

j_gene: TRBJ2-5
abundance: NA
v_gene: TRBV5-1
d_gene: NA
CDR3aa: CASSLILALMQETQYF
CDR3nt: TGCGCCAGCAGCTTAATCCTAGCCCTAATGCAAGAGACCCAGTACTTC

j_gene: TRBJ2-5
abundance: NA
v_gene: TRBV6-1
d_gene: TRBD2
CDR3aa: CASSDSLAGLETQYF
CDR3nt: TGTGCCAGCAGTGATAGTCTAGCGGGACTGGAGACCCAGTACTTC

j_gene: TRBJ2-7
abundance: NA
v_gene: TRBV6-1
d_gene: NA
CDR3aa: CASSPGGEQYF
CDR3nt: TGTGCCAGCAGTCCGGGCGGCGAGCAGTACTTC

j_gene: TRBJ1-2
abundance: NA
v_gene: TRBV5-5
d_gene: TRBD1
CDR3aa: CASSLDRGSYGYTF
CDR3nt: TGTGCCAGCAGCTTGGACAGGGGGAGCTATGGCTACACCTTC

j_gene: TRBJ2-3
abundance: NA
v_gene: TRBV10-2
d_gene: TRBD2
CDR3aa: CASTPVTSGSADTQYF
CDR3nt: TGCGCCAGCACTCCGGTCACTAGCGGGAGCGCAGATACGCAGTATTTT

j_gene: TRBJ1-5
abundance: once
v_gene: TRBV19
d_gene: NA
CDR3aa: CASSIAPPRPQHF
CDR3nt: TGTGCCAGTAGTATAGCACCGCCGAGACCCCAGCATTTT

j_gene: TRBJ2-1
abundance: NA
v_gene: TRBV12-5
d_gene: NA
CDR3aa: CASGLGGIGNEQFF
CDR3nt: TGTGCTAGTGGTTTAGGTGGAATTGGCAATGAGCAGTTCTTC

j_gene: TRBJ2-7
abundance: NA
v_gene: TRBV28
d_gene: NA
CDR3aa: CASRLPGYQREEQYF
CDR3nt: TGTGCCAGCCGGTTACCCGGCTACCAGAGGGAAGAGCAGTACTTC

j_gene: TRBJ2-2
abundance: NA
v_gene: TRBV10-3
d_gene: NA
CDR3aa: CAISDTLFNGELFF
CDR3nt: TGTGCCATCAGTGACACCCTCTTTAACGGGGAGCTGTTTTTT

j_gene: TRBJ2-3
abundance: NA
v_gene: TRBV27
d_gene: TRBD2
CDR3aa: CASSFRGTSGRGGVTDTQYF
CDR3nt: TGTGCCAGCAGTTTCCGCGGGACTAGCGGGAGAGGTGGGGTCACAGATACGCAGTATTTT

j_gene: TRBJ2-5
abundance: NA
v_gene: TRBV18
d_gene: NA
CDR3aa: CASSPPGAETQYF
CDR3nt: TGTGCCAGCTCACCACCGGGAGCGGAGACCCAGTACTTC

j_gene: TRBJ1-1
abundance: NA
v_gene: TRBV28
d_gene: NA
CDR3aa: CASSVSNMNTEAFF
CDR3nt: TGTGCCAGCAGTGTCAGTAACATGAACACTGAAGCTTTCTTT

j_gene: TRBJ1-2
abundance: NA
v_gene: TRBV7-9
d_gene: NA
CDR3aa: CASSLVTENYGYTF
CDR3nt: TGTGCCAGCAGCTTAGTAACGGAAAACTATGGCTACACCTTC

j_gene: TRBJ2-3
abundance: NA
v_gene: TRBV5-1
d_gene: TRBD2
CDR3aa: CASSSSGSPIERQYF
CDR3nt: TGCGCCAGCAGCTCTAGCGGAAGCCCAATTGAAAGGCAGTATTTT

j_gene: TRBJ1-1
abundance: NA
v_gene: TRBV4-1
d_gene: NA
CDR3aa: CASSQDRRALNTEAFF
CDR3nt: TGCGCCAGCAGCCAAGACAGGCGGGCCCTGAACACTGAAGCTTTCTTT

j_gene: TRBJ1-5
abundance: NA
v_gene: TRBV18
d_gene: NA
CDR3aa: CASSEGVGNQPQHF
CDR3nt: TGTGCCAGCTCAGAGGGGGTGGGCAATCAGCCCCAGCATTTT

j_gene: TRBJ1-4
abundance: once
v_gene: TRBV7-9
d_gene: NA
CDR3aa: CASSLGTAKRGEKLFF
CDR3nt: TGTGCCAGCAGCTTAGGGACAGCGAAGAGGGGTGAAAAACTGTTTTTT

j_gene: TRBJ1-5
abundance: NA
v_gene: TRBV18
d_gene: NA
CDR3aa: CASSPTVNQPQHF
CDR3nt: TGTGCCAGCTCACCGACGGTAAATCAGCCCCAGCATTTT

j_gene: TRBJ1-1
abundance: NA
v_gene: TRBV18
d_gene: TRBD1
CDR3aa: CASSPGQGRTEAFF
CDR3nt: TGTGCCAGCTCACCAGGACAGGGGCGCACTGAAGCTTTCTTT

j_gene: TRBJ2-2
abundance: once
v_gene: TRBV4-3
d_gene: TRBD2
CDR3aa: CASSQSGLAGLNTGELFF
CDR3nt: TGCGCCAGCAGCCAATCCGGACTAGCGGGTTTGAACACCGGGGAGCTGTTTTTT

j_gene: TRBJ2-3
abundance: NA
v_gene: TRBV2
d_gene: TRBD2
CDR3aa: CASSGRSGGGADTQYF
CDR3nt: TGTGCCAGCAGTGGAAGGTCGGGAGGTGGGGCAGATACGCAGTATTTT

j_gene: TRBJ1-1
abundance: NA
v_gene: TRBV29-1
d_gene: NA
CDR3aa: CSVVGGNTEAFF
CDR3nt: TGCAGCGTTGTTGGGGGGAACACTGAAGCTTTCTTT

j_gene: TRBJ2-1
abundance: NA
v_gene: TRBV6-4
d_gene: TRBD2
CDR3aa: CASGLAGRAEQFF
CDR3nt: TGTGCCAGCGGGCTAGCGGGAAGGGCTGAGCAGTTCTTC

j_gene: TRBJ2-7
abundance: NA
v_gene: TRBV10-3
d_gene: TRBD2
CDR3aa: CAISGDTSGTSPLYEQYF
CDR3nt: TGTGCCATCAGTGGTGACACTAGCGGAACCTCTCCGCTCTACGAGCAGTACTTC

j_gene: TRBJ1-3
abundance: NA
v_gene: TRBV6-6
d_gene: TRBD1
CDR3aa: CASSRRDRAGNTIYF
CDR3nt: TGTGCCAGCAGTCGCCGGGACAGGGCTGGAAACACCATATATTTT

j_gene: TRBJ2-2
abundance: NA
v_gene: TRBV5-1
d_gene: NA
CDR3aa: CASSLVVARYTGELFF
CDR3nt: TGCGCCAGCAGCTTGGTTGTGGCGAGGTACACCGGGGAGCTGTTTTTT

j_gene: TRBJ1-1
abundance: NA
v_gene: TRBV7-9
d_gene: NA
CDR3aa: CASSSRDRFTLDTEAFF
CDR3nt: TGTGCCAGCAGCTCGCGGGACCGCTTCACCCTGGACACTGAAGCTTTCTTT

j_gene: TRBJ2-2
abundance: NA
v_gene: TRBV29-1
d_gene: TRBD1
CDR3aa: CSVWDRGWSGELFF
CDR3nt: TGCAGCGTTTGGGACAGGGGTTGGTCCGGGGAGCTGTTTTTT

j_gene: TRBJ1-1
abundance: NA
v_gene: TRBV28
d_gene: TRBD1
CDR3aa: CASSPTGVKAFF
CDR3nt: TGTGCCAGCAGCCCGACAGGGGTCAAAGCTTTCTTT

j_gene: TRBJ2-3
abundance: NA
v_gene: TRBV7-2
d_gene: TRBD2
CDR3aa: CASSFDSGRSDTQYF
CDR3nt: TGTGCCAGCAGCTTTGACAGCGGGAGATCAGATACGCAGTATTTT

j_gene: TRBJ2-7
abundance: NA
v_gene: TRBV5-1
d_gene: TRBD2
CDR3aa: CASSILSGRAAYEQYF
CDR3nt: TGCGCCAGCAGCATTCTTAGCGGGAGGGCCGCCTACGAGCAGTACTTC

j_gene: TRBJ1-5
abundance: NA
v_gene: TRBV15
d_gene: TRBD1
CDR3aa: CATSSDRALNQPQHF
CDR3nt: TGTGCCACCAGCAGCGACAGGGCCCTCAATCAGCCCCAGCATTTT

j_gene: TRBJ2-2
abundance: NA
v_gene: TRBV25-1
d_gene: NA
CDR3aa: CASSEEGAGELFF
CDR3nt: TGTGCCAGCAGTGAGGAGGGCGCCGGGGAGCTGTTTTTT

j_gene: TRBJ2-5
abundance: NA
v_gene: TRBV25-1
d_gene: NA
CDR3aa: CASSESARGAAQYF
CDR3nt: TGTGCCAGCAGTGAATCGGCTAGGGGGGCGGCCCAGTACTTC

j_gene: TRBJ2-7
abundance: NA
v_gene: TRBV9
d_gene: TRBD1
CDR3aa: CASSVAGQGRFEQYF
CDR3nt: TGTGCCAGCAGCGTAGCGGGACAGGGGCGATTCGAGCAGTACTTC

j_gene: TRBJ2-2
abundance: NA
v_gene: TRBV28
d_gene: NA
CDR3aa: CASSSPQGLRTGELFF
CDR3nt: TGTGCCAGCAGTTCCCCCCAGGGGCTGAGGACCGGGGAGCTGTTTTTT

j_gene: TRBJ2-7
abundance: once
v_gene: TRBV5-6
d_gene: NA
CDR3aa: CASSLGLTSSYEQYF
CDR3nt: TGTGCCAGCAGCTTGGGACTAACCAGCTCCTACGAGCAGTACTTC

j_gene: TRBJ1-1
abundance: NA
v_gene: TRBV5-5
d_gene: NA
CDR3aa: CASSLSWVGWNTEAFF
CDR3nt: TGTGCCAGCAGCTTGTCTTGGGTCGGGTGGAACACTGAAGCTTTCTTT

j_gene: TRBJ2-5
abundance: NA
v_gene: TRBV18
d_gene: NA
CDR3aa: CASSPGMGETQYF
CDR3nt: TGTGCCAGCTCACCTGGGATGGGAGAGACCCAGTACTTC

j_gene: TRBJ2-1
abundance: NA
v_gene: TRBV11-3
d_gene: NA
CDR3aa: CASSLDRWGSSYNEQFF
CDR3nt: TGTGCCAGCAGCTTAGATAGGTGGGGGAGCTCCTACAATGAGCAGTTCTTC